This TCR beta chain emerged from a study of blood T cell repertoires in COVID-19. Study information: Specimens from acute and convalescent COVID-19 originated in the United States, Italy and Spain.

Germline-derived CDR1 and CDR2 are SNHLY and FYNNEI. The CDR3 extends over 17 amino acids. V shed 6 bases and J 0 bases; nucleotides not matched to a gene: 10. Per the authors' pipeline: Cell counts per sample came from amplifying reference gene primers. Repertoires were generated with immunoSEQ multiplex PCR, while TCRdb's copy carries only in-frame clones and drops some. Clone size and the V and J calls come from that table; the DNA yielded D and trimming. The sample holds around 400,000 clones, 70% to 90% seen once. The study drew participants aged about 18 to 90 years from about two dozen US areas. Participants classified as exposed had met a COVID-19 case within 2 weeks before study entry.

The V and J genes are TRBV2 and TRBJ1-5, with TRBD1 matching over 8 bases. The sample comprised PBMCs or T cells enriched from blood (not recorded which). The TCR originated in a woman between 18 and 29 years old who had been exposed to COVID-19. The CDR3, as DNA: TGTGCCAGCAGGGGACAGGCGAATGTGGGTAGCAATCAGCCCCAGCATTTT. Protein sequence: CASRGQANVGSNQPQHF.